This TCR beta chain is drawn from a study of OX40 agonist ivuxolimab in advanced cancers. Study-wide background: The eligibility criteria allowed prior anti-PD-1, anti-PD-L1 or anti-CTLA-4 therapy, and approximately 40% had some.

Per germline, CDR1 SGHRS and CDR2 YFSETQ. The CDR3 has 13 residues. V lost 0 bases and J lost 4, with 7 bases in between. Produced via immunoSEQ multiplex PCR; TCRdb's table is partial and in-frame only. Altogether around 76,000 clones are present, 86% being singletons, with the ten largest covering approximately 8%. The rearrangement links TRBV5-1 to TRBJ1-2; no clear D gene. Sequenced here: CD4+ or CD8+ T cells sorted from blood, sampled in a trial of the OX40 agonist ivuxolimab. The receptor comes from an adult with an advanced solid tumor such as melanoma, head and neck, liver or kidney cancer. The CDR3 here is CASSLEAAYGYTF. Here the CDR3 DNA reads TGCGCCAGCAGCTTGGAAGCAGCCTATGGCTACACCTTC.